The clone carrying this T cell receptor beta chain came up many times. The V gene lost 8 bases and the J gene lost 3 bases, with 11 bases spanning the gap. The CDR3 sequence is 12 residues long. CDR1 is MRHNA, CDR2 SNTAGT, per germline. The data were taken from a study of T-cell reconstitution after alpha-beta-depleted transplantation in children. A TCRbeta library incorporating unique molecular identifiers was prepared. One entry per CDR3 protein results from TCRdb running MiXCR on the PCR reads. The sample lists some 200,000 distinct CDR3 sequences; more than 7.5% were seen once. The sequence derives from a human donor who donated a stem cell graft to a child with SCID. V is TRBV6-4 and J is TRBJ2-7; D is undetermined. The sample here was PBMCs from the stem cell graft donor, taken from the stem cell graft. The CDR3 bases are TGTGCCAGCCCCGGTACTGACTACGAGCAGTACTTC. It encodes CASPGTDYEQYF.